The rows below give T cell receptor beta chains drawn from one sample of a study of cytomegalovirus exposure and HLA in healthy donors. The protocol was immunoSEQ multiplex PCR, while the TCRdb copy is restricted to in-frame clones and leaves out a portion. The table lists roughly 120,000 clones. Material for sequencing was PBMCs. All receptors derive from a man in his thirties or forties in good health and CMV-seronegative. Each CDR3 is given with its conserved first and last residue.

v_gene	j_gene	CDR3aa
TRBV28	TRBJ2-7	CASSLGWSSYEQYF
TRBV2	TRBJ2-1	CASDRGTSGVHFRGRFF
TRBV18	TRBJ2-7	CASSPDDRYEQYF
TRBV10-3	TRBJ2-7	CAIGQGGEQYF
TRBV9	TRBJ1-2	CASSGDFYGYTF
TRBV19	TRBJ1-1	CASSISVNTEAFF
TRBV6-4	TRBJ2-6	CASRVSGANVLTF
TRBV30	TRBJ1-5	CAWSTYSNQPQHF
TRBV6-5	TRBJ1-1	CASSYGGTEAFF
TRBV5-6	TRBJ2-2	CASSLEVSTLYGELFF
TRBV7-2	TRBJ2-1	CASSTSDRPYNEQFF
TRBV7-2	TRBJ1-4	CASSLVGGRTNEKLFF
TRBV7-2	TRBJ1-2	CASSLWTGGGGYTF
TRBV6-5	TRBJ2-7	CASSWSWASGEQYF
TRBV9	TRBJ2-2	CASSPTGGRTGELFF
TRBV6-5	TRBJ1-1	CASSYDEGVTEAFF